This T cell receptor beta chain comes out of a study of spatial heterogeneity in lung cancer. Study-level points and caveats: Tumoral mutation counts were tracked by counts of expanded intratumoral alpha and beta TCRs.

By proportion, this clonotype is medium-sized (0.01 to 0.1%). What it recognizes is unknown. This beta chain appears as a stray read in a library generated for alpha chains; its size is not informative. This CDR3 is built from 13 residues. V trimming: 3 bases; J trimming: 6 bases; junction bases outside the gene matches: 4. Germline V gene lookup returns CDR1 DFQATT and CDR2 SNEGSKA (reference sequence). Specified time point: sample taken at primary tumor resection. Via MiXCR, TCRdb re-called the 5' RACE reads, giving one row per CDR3 protein. The sample contains 3,000 to 4,500 distinct CDR3 sequences, roughly 5.5% of which appear only once.

The V and J genes are TRBV20-1 and TRBJ2-1; 8 positions match TRBD2. The receptor was isolated from a female donor with early-stage non-small cell lung cancer. This sample comprised lung tumor tissue, obtained at surgery. CDR3: CSASGGAFNEQFF. The DNA for the CDR3 is TGCAGTGCTAGCGGGGGGGCCTTCAATGAGCAGTTCTTC.